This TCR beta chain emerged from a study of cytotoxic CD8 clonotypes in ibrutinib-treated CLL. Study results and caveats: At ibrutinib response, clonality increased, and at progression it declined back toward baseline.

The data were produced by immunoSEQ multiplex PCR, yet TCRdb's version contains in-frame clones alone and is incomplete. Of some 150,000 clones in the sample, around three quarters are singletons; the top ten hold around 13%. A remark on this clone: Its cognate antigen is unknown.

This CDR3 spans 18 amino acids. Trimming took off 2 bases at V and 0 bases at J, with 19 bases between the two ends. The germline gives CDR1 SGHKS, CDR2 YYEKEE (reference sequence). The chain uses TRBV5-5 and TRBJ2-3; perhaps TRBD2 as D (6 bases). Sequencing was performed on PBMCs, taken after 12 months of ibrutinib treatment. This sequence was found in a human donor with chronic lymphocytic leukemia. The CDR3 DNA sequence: TGTGCCAGCAGCTTAAGGTCCCCTCGGGGGAGCAGCACAGATACGCAGTATTTT. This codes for CASSLRSPRGSSTDTQYF.